These T cell receptor beta chains were read from a single sample in a study of vaccination and CD4 T cells after COVID-19. Which antigens these TCRs recognize remains unknown. Using its own MiXCR run on the PCR reads, TCRdb lists one record per CDR3 protein. Of more than 2,000 distinct CDR3 sequences listed, roughly 20% are singletons. The sequencing input was CD4+ T cells from blood, cultured in vitro. These TCRs come from a human donor in good health. The CDR3 runs from the conserved cysteine through the conserved F or W. The D gene is left open where the match is weak. Only part of the rows carry a size: once, few, many, or a class if the clone is expanded.

j_gene	d_gene	v_gene	abundance	len	CDR3aa	CDR3nt
TRBJ2-6	.	TRBV25-1	few	14	CASSDFSGANVLTF	TGTGCCAGCAGTGACTTCTCTGGGGCCAACGTCCTGACTTTC
TRBJ2-3	TRBD2	TRBV7-2	.	16	CASSFRGAGPTDTQYF	TGTGCCAGCAGCTTCCGCGGAGCGGGACCCACAGATACGCAGTATTTT
TRBJ1-2	.	TRBV27	large	15	CASSLGPAYSYGYTF	TGTGCCAGCAGTTTGGGACCGGCCTACAGCTATGGCTACACCTTC
TRBJ2-6	.	TRBV10-3	few	15	CAISESLPGANVLTF	TGTGCCATCAGTGAGTCCCTCCCCGGGGCCAACGTCCTGACTTTC
TRBJ2-3	.	TRBV4-3	.	17	CASSQGQGLSGADTQYF	TGCGCCAGCAGCCAAGGGCAAGGACTATCTGGCGCAGATACGCAGTATTTT
TRBJ2-2	.	TRBV5-1	once	16	CASRGGGTANTGELFF	TGCGCCAGCAGAGGGGGAGGGACAGCGAACACCGGGGAGCTGTTTTTT
TRBJ1-2	TRBD1	TRBV12-3/TRBV12-4	.	15	CASSPGTARLYGYTF	TGTGCCAGCAGCCCCGGGACAGCCCGCCTTTATGGCTACACCTTC
TRBJ2-2	.	TRBV11-3	.	13	CASSLESGRELFF	TGTGCCAGCAGCTTAGAATCAGGAAGGGAGCTGTTTTTT
TRBJ1-1	.	TRBV7-2	.	13	CASSQQPNTEAFF	TGTGCCAGCAGCCAACAGCCGAACACTGAAGCTTTCTTT
TRBJ1-1	TRBD1	TRBV30	few	14	CAWSVSGTGGIAFF	TGTGCCTGGAGTGTATCAGGGACAGGGGGTATAGCTTTCTTT
TRBJ1-1	.	TRBV6-1	few	14	CASSPWGANTEAFF	TGTGCCAGCAGCCCGTGGGGGGCCAACACTGAAGCTTTCTTT
TRBJ1-2	TRBD1	TRBV4-3	.	22	CASSQEPETGGDGEEFNYGYTF	TGCGCCAGCAGCCAAGAACCGGAGACAGGGGGCGACGGCGAAGAGTTTAACTATGGCTACACCTTC
TRBJ1-3	TRBD1	TRBV6-1	.	14	CASSLRGPGNTIYF	TGTGCCAGCAGTCTTAGGGGGCCTGGAAACACCATATATTTT
TRBJ2-3	.	TRBV6-2/TRBV6-3	few	15	CASLGTGPGTDTQYF	TGTGCCAGCCTGGGTACAGGGCCCGGCACAGATACGCAGTATTTT
TRBJ1-2	.	TRBV5-1	.	13	CASSLGVYKGYTF	TGCGCCAGCAGCTTGGGAGTTTACAAGGGCTACACCTTC
TRBJ2-7	.	TRBV7-3	few	15	CASSLGQPGTHEQYF	TGTGCCAGCAGCTTAGGACAGCCCGGGACACACGAGCAGTACTTC
TRBJ2-7	.	TRBV6-5	few	15	CASSYARRGRLEQYF	TGTGCCAGCAGTTACGCGCGGCGGGGTCGTCTCGAGCAGTACTTC
TRBJ2-7	.	TRBV7-9	few	12	CASGGRGDEQYF	TGTGCCAGCGGGGGCCGCGGAGACGAGCAGTACTTC
TRBJ2-1	.	TRBV27	.	17	CASSFSYQRSSYNEQFF	TGTGCCAGCAGTTTCTCGTATCAACGAAGCTCCTACAATGAGCAGTTCTTC
TRBJ1-6	TRBD1	TRBV18	few	19	CASSPQHLGPQGLNSPLHF	TGTGCCAGCTCACCCCAACACCTGGGTCCACAGGGGTTAAATTCACCCCTCCACTTT
TRBJ1-5	.	TRBV15	medium-sized	13	CATSSQGNQPQHF	TGTGCCACCAGCAGTCAGGGGAATCAGCCCCAGCATTTT
TRBJ2-1	TRBD2	TRBV20-1	.	18	CSARDPGTSGSSYNEQFF	TGCAGTGCTAGAGACCCCGGGACTAGCGGGAGCTCCTACAATGAGCAGTTCTTC
TRBJ1-1	.	TRBV5-4	.	15	CASSPSGGRDTEAFF	TGTGCCAGCAGCCCAAGCGGGGGGAGGGACACTGAAGCTTTCTTT
TRBJ2-5	TRBD2	TRBV6-1	medium-sized	17	CASSPREDSGGPKTQYF	TGTGCCAGCAGCCCCCGAGAAGATAGCGGGGGGCCGAAGACCCAGTACTTC